This TCR beta chain was identified during a study of blood T cell repertoires in COVID-19. For the study at large: The United States, Italy and Spain were the sources of the acute and convalescent COVID-19 samples.

The germline V gene has CDR1 SQVTM and CDR2 ANQGSEA. V shed 4 bases and J shed 0 bases, with 9 bases lying between them. The CDR3 is 13 amino acids. This clone was detected a few times. Clones were sequenced by immunoSEQ multiplex PCR, and TCRdb holds only the in-frame ones, with some missing. Of about 300,000 clones listed, roughly 89% are singletons. Material for sequencing was peripheral blood. The TCR was taken from a woman aged 25 to 45 with COVID-19, enrolled during active disease. The gene calls are TRBV29-1 and TRBJ1-1; D is unclear. The CDR3 bases are TGCAGCGTTGTCATACTATTGAACACTGAAGCTTTCTTT. Protein product: CSVVILLNTEAFF. The entire variable domain, with the rest obtained from reference TRBV29-1 and TRBJ1-1, is as follows: SAVISQKPSRDICQRGTSLTIQCQVDSQVTMMFWYRQQPGQSLTLIATANQGSEATYESGFVIDKFPISRPNLTFSTLTVSNMSPEDSSIYLCSVVILLNTEAFFGQGTRLTVV.